The 13 T cell receptor beta chains reported below all come from one sample, sequenced in a study of radiotherapy plus CTLA-4 blockade in lung cancer. The data were produced by immunoSEQ multiplex PCR, yet TCRdb's version contains in-frame clones alone and is incomplete. The table records around 49,000 clones, around 83% of them present only once. The sample here was peripheral blood, taken from a patient treated with radiotherapy plus ipilimumab. These receptors all stem from a human donor with non-small cell lung cancer whose response to radiotherapy plus ipilimumab could not be evaluated.

V usage is TRBV7-3 and J usage is TRBJ2-1; D perhaps matches TRBD2 (6 bases). From germline, CDR1 is SGHTA and CDR2 FQGTGA. The CDR3 is 14 residues long. Trimming cost V 0 bases and J 9 bases, with 12 bases left between them. The CDR3 here is CASSLTGPAGEQFF. As DNA, the CDR3 is TGTGCCAGCAGCTTAACGGGGCCAGCGGGTGAGCAGTTCTTC. The variable domain in full, completed from reference TRBV7-3 and TRBJ2-1, reads GAGVSQTPSNKVTEKGKYVELRCDPISGHTALYWYRQSLGQGPEFLIYFQGTGAADDSGLPNDRFFAVRPEGSVSTLKIQRTERGDSAVYLCASSLTGPAGEQFFGPGTRLTVL.

The chain uses TRBV28 and TRBJ1-5; weak D call: TRBD1 (5 bases). The length of the CDR3 is 16 residues. The germline V and J ends were trimmed by 6 bases and 3 bases, with 18 bases remaining between them. Germline CDR1 reads MDHEN; CDR2 reads SYDVKM. The CDR3 reads CASRPGGADYNQPQHF. The CDR3 nucleotides are TGTGCCAGCAGACCGGGGGGTGCCGATTACAATCAGCCCCAGCATTTT.

This chain links TRBV28 with TRBJ1-5; possibly TRBD1 for D (6 bases). Trimming left V 3 bases short and J 4 bases short, with 10 bases between. Germline CDR1 is MDHEN and CDR2 is SYDVKM. This CDR3 is built from 14 residues. As DNA, the CDR3 is TGTGCCAGCAGTTTGGGGACACTAAATCAGCCCCAGCATTTT. It is translated as CASSLGTLNQPQHF.

The chain uses TRBV5-4 and TRBJ2-1; the match to TRBD2 covers 8 bases. CDR1 SGHNT and CDR2 YYREEE come from the germline V gene (reference sequence). The CDR3 extends over 16 amino acids. The ends lost 0 bases at V and 6 bases at J; junction bases unmatched: 8. The CDR3 DNA reads TGTGCCAGCAGCTTGGCGGGAGGGCTTTTGTTCAATGAGCAGTTCTTC. Protein sequence: CASSLAGGLLFNEQFF.

The gene calls are TRBV6-1 and TRBJ1-2; 8 bases match TRBD1. The germline V gene has CDR1 MNHNS and CDR2 SASEGT. V dropped 4 bases and J dropped 6; count of bases not matched to a gene: 4. The CDR3 runs 13 residues. The CDR3 loop is CASSANRGNGYTF. The DNA for the CDR3 is TGTGCCAGCAGTGCAAACAGGGGGAATGGCTACACCTTC.

This chain links TRBV11-1 with TRBJ1-1; D is possibly TRBD1 (5 bases). Germline V gene sequence: CDR1 SGHAT, CDR2 FQDESV (reference sequence). The CDR3 contains 14 residues. The V and J ends lost 1 base and 0 bases respectively, with 6 bases between them. CDR3 in DNA: TGTGCCAGCAGCTTAGAAGGGGTGAACACTGAAGCTTTCTTT. Protein sequence: CASSLEGVNTEAFF.

The V call is TRBV6-5, the J call TRBJ1-4, with TRBD1 identical over 10 bases. The CDR3 totals 14 residues. With V trimmed by 6 bases and J by 7 bases, 5 bases remained unmatched. From germline, CDR1 is MNHEY and CDR2 SVGAGI. CDR3 DNA: TGTGCCAGCAGATGGACAGGGGGTGGTGAAAAACTGTTTTTT. It specifies CASRWTGGGEKLFF.

The V and J genes are TRBV28 and TRBJ2-7; a weak D match, TRBD2 (6 bases). Looked up from germline, CDR1 is MDHEN and CDR2 is SYDVKM. There are 12 residues in the CDR3. V was clipped by 7 bases and J by 2 bases, with 9 bases between them. The CDR3 region has the DNA TGTGCCAGCATGTCTAGCGCCTACGAGCAGTACTTC. Residues: CASMSSAYEQYF.

The rearrangement joins TRBV1 to TRBJ2-1; the table names TRBD2, a call not compared with the DNA. TRBV1 is marked as a pseudogene. This CDR3 is 15 amino acids long. CDR3 protein: CTRVDGRSSYNEQFF. The DNA for the CDR3 is TGCACCAGGGTCGACGGGAGGTCCTCCTACAATGAGCAGTTCTTC.

The gene calls are TRBV9 and TRBJ1-1; D perhaps matches TRBD1 (5 bases). From germline, CDR1 is SGDLS and CDR2 YYNGEE. V gave up 0 bases and J gave up 4 bases, with 10 bases separating them. CDR3 size: 14 residues. CDR3 DNA sequence: TGTGCCAGCAGCGTAGCAGGGTGGGGCACTGAAGCTTTCTTT. Its protein product is CASSVAGWGTEAFF. Using reference TRBV9 and TRBJ1-1 for the parts outside the CDR3, the full variable domain is DSGVTQTPKHLITATGQRVTLRCSPRSGDLSVYWYQQSLDQGLQFLIQYYNGEERAKGNILERFSAQQFPDLHSELNLSSLELGDSALYFCASSVAGWGTEAFFGQGTRLTVV.

The chain has TRBV23-1 and TRBJ2-3, with D possibly matching TRBD1 (6 bases). TRBV23-1 is recorded as an ORF, its role being uncertain. The CDR3 covers 24 residues. Between the trimmed V and J ends, which lost 4 bases and 0 bases, there was a span of 38 bases. The CDR3 DNA reads as TGCGCCAGCAGTCGAAAGGTAGATAAAAGGGAGTGGCTCCCGGTGAGGGGGAGCACAGATACGCAGTATTTT. Translating gives CASSRKVDKREWLPVRGSTDTQYF.

V usage is TRBV7-3 and J usage is TRBJ2-4, with D perhaps matching TRBD1 (7 bases). V was clipped by 5 bases and J by 8 bases, with 13 bases between them. Germline-derived CDR1 and CDR2 are SGHTA and FQGTGA. This CDR3 has 13 amino acids. The CDR3 sequence: CASSTQGGDIQYF. The DNA for the CDR3 is TGTGCCAGCAGCACTCAGGGGGGAGACATTCAGTACTTC.

The chain links TRBV4-1 to TRBJ2-7; 12 bases agree with TRBD2. V lost 0 bases to trimming and J lost 9 bases; unmatched junction nucleotides: 6. The CDR3 covers 15 residues. Germline V CDR1 and CDR2: MGHRA, YSYEKL. The CDR3 nucleotides read TGCGCCAGCAGCCAAGAACTAGCGGGAGGTATGTGGCAGTACTTC. This sequence encodes CASSQELAGGMWQYF.